This T cell receptor (beta chain) was recovered during a study of T-cell reconstitution after alpha-beta-depleted transplantation in children. Per germline, CDR1 SGHVS and CDR2 FQNEAQ. V was pared by 4 bases and J by 0 bases, with 5 bases of the junction left unmatched. The length of the CDR3 is 16 residues. The TCRbeta library incorporated unique molecular identifiers. TCRdb recomputed calls from the PCR reads with MiXCR, one row per CDR3 protein. The repertoire consists of some 550,000 distinct CDR3 sequences, with under 30% occurring once and the leading ten covering 12% to 15%. In its sample, this clonotype was seen a few times. The antigen is unknown. Findings and caveats of the study: Counts and diversity of T cells one year after transplant came mostly from newly produced T cells. The origin of alpha-beta T cells about two months after transplant was reportedly several hundred expanded graft clones. Surviving recipient T cells and intrathymic progenitors accounted for some patients' high TCRbeta diversity at day 60.

This chain uses TRBV7-8 with TRBJ2-3; 9 positions agree with TRBD1. The TCR sequence derives from a boy less than two years old who had a stem cell transplant for acute myeloid leukemia, so the T cells may come from the graft donor. The sample was PBMCs, mostly from graft donor cells, taken 360 days after TCRalphabeta/CD19-depleted stem cell transplant. The CDR3, as DNA: TGTGCCAGCAGCTCCGGGACAGGGCGTAGCACAGATACGCAGTATTTT. Protein product: CASSSGTGRSTDTQYF.